The 6 T cell receptor beta chains in this list originate from one sample, sequenced in a study of T cell repertoires in ileal Crohn's disease. Some clones are missing from TCRdb's copy, which holds only in-frame ones; the method was immunoSEQ multiplex PCR. Found here are about 7,300 clones, about 92% of them singletons; the top ten hold roughly 1.6%. The source material was ileal tissue. All receptors come from an adult with Crohn's disease.

J is TRBJ1-2 and V is TRBV21-1; TRBD1 is taken as the D call from the table, unchecked against the DNA. TRBV21-1 is a pseudogene. The CDR3 totals 16 residues. The CDR3 DNA reads as TGTGCCAGCAGCACGGACAGGGGGCGAGCGCCCTATGGCTACACCTTC. Its translation is CASSTDRGRAPYGYTF.

The chain joins TRBV20-1 to TRBJ1-1; a weak D match, TRBD1 (5 bases). Germline V gives CDR1 DFQATT, CDR2 SNEGSKA (reference sequence). Trimming left V 3 bases short and J 8 bases short, with 10 bases between. The CDR3 contains 11 residues. The CDR3 nucleotides read TGCAGTGCTAGGGGGGGTTACGAAGCTTTCTTT. This encodes CSARGGYEAFF.

The chain joins TRBV7-9 to TRBJ2-3, with D perhaps matching TRBD2 (5 bases). Germline V CDR1 and CDR2: SEHNR, FQNEAQ (reference sequence). Trimming took off 8 bases at V and 2 bases at J, with 17 bases between the two ends. This CDR3 contains 15 residues. Here the CDR3 DNA reads TGTGCCAGCTCTCTCTTCGTGGGAGACACAGATACGCAGTATTTT. It is translated as CASSLFVGDTDTQYF. The entire variable domain, with the rest obtained from reference TRBV7-9 and TRBJ2-3, is as follows: DTGVSQNPRHKITKRGQNVTFRCDPISEHNRLYWYRQTLGQGPEFLTYFQNEAQLEKSRLLSDRFSAERPKGSFSTLEIQRTEQGDSAMYLCASSLFVGDTDTQYFGPGTRLTVL.

The chain combines TRBV18 with TRBJ2-5; possible D gene TRBD1, 5 bases. There are 13 residues in the CDR3. Germline values: CDR1 KGHSH, CDR2 LQKENI. The ends were cut back, 3 bases at V and 6 bases at J, with 11 bases in the middle. The DNA for the CDR3 is TGTGCCAGCTCACCGGGGCCCCCGAAGACCCAGTACTTC. This encodes CASSPGPPKTQYF.

This chain joins TRBV2 and TRBJ2-1; TRBD1 aligns across 7 bases. V trimming: 7 bases; J trimming: 7 bases; junction bases outside the gene matches: 7. CDR1 SNHLY and CDR2 FYNNEI come from the germline V gene. The CDR3 is 13 amino acids. The CDR3 region has the DNA TGTGCCAGCAACAGCAGGGGGTGGAATGAGCAGTTCTTC. Its protein is CASNSRGWNEQFF.

The J gene is TRBJ1-5, the V gene TRBV6-4, with D perhaps matching TRBD1 (5 bases). Per the germline V gene, CDR1 is MRHNA and CDR2 is SNTAGT. With 8 bases removed from V and 4 bases from J, the gap between germline ends came to 12 bases. This CDR3 contains 13 residues. The CDR3, as DNA: TGTGCCAGCGCCGAACAGGCTAATCAGCCCCAGCATTTT. Amino acids: CASAEQANQPQHF.